A single sample gave rise to the 20 T cell receptor beta chains below, sequenced in a study of cytomegalovirus exposure and HLA in healthy donors. Use of 60 Vbeta and 13 Jbeta primers characterized the PCR. The table came from immunoSEQ multiplex PCR; TCRdb's copy has only in-frame clones and leaves some out. The sample records 100,000 to 150,000 clones, 17% being singletons. Sequencing was carried out using PBMCs. These receptors were obtained from a female donor in good health and CMV-seropositive.

This clone was observed a handful of times. The chain combines TRBV30 with TRBJ1-1; D gene uncertain. Germline assignment: CDR1 GTSNPN and CDR2 SVGIG (reference sequence). There are 12 residues in the CDR3. The V end lost 1 base, the J end lost 5 bases, and 8 bases lay between the germline ends. In DNA form, the CDR3 reads TGTGCCTGGAGTGGCGTCCCAACTGAAGCTTTCTTT. Amino acids: CAWSGVPTEAFF. Filled out from reference TRBV30 and TRBJ1-1, the complete variable domain reads SQTIHQWPATLVQPVGSPLSLECTVEGTSNPNLYWYRQAAGRGLQLLFYSVGIGQISSEVPQNLSASRPQDRQFILSSKKLLLSDSGFYLCAWSGVPTEAFFGQGTRLTVV.

The chain uses TRBV30 and TRBJ2-5, with 9 bases aligning to TRBD1. Germline V lookup: CDR1 GTSNPN, CDR2 SVGIG (reference sequence). The CDR3 contains 15 residues. V lost 3 bases, J lost 5 bases, and 10 bases stayed unmatched. This chain's CDR3 is CAWSRGTGLLETQYF. Here the CDR3 DNA reads TGTGCCTGGAGCAGGGGGACAGGGTTACTGGAGACCCAGTACTTC.

This clone was detected only a few times. The rearrangement links TRBV2 to TRBJ1-5; D not resolved. Trimming took off 3 bases at V and 5 bases at J, with 5 bases between the two ends. The CDR3 totals 12 residues. Germline CDR1 SNHLY, CDR2 FYNNEI. The CDR3 coding sequence is TGTGCCAGCAGTGATTCCTATCAGCCCCAGCATTTT. It translates to CASSDSYQPQHF.

The rearrangement joins TRBV15 to TRBJ1-2, with 11 bases aligning to TRBD1. With V trimmed by 1 base and J by 7 bases, 8 bases remained unmatched. The CDR3 runs 16 residues. Germline V lookup: CDR1 LNHNV, CDR2 YYDKDF (reference sequence). CDR3 in DNA: TGTGCCACCAGCAGAGCTGGGACAGGGGGTTACGCTGGCTACACCTTC. This sequence encodes CATSRAGTGGYAGYTF.

A few counts support this clone. The genes are TRBV6-5 and TRBJ1-5; the D is unclear. Trimming took off 0 bases at V and 5 bases at J, with 8 bases between the two ends. The CDR3 has 14 residues. Per the germline V gene, CDR1 is MNHEY and CDR2 is SVGAGI. The CDR3 DNA follows: TGTGCCAGCAGTTACTCGAACACATATCAGCCCCAGCATTTT. Residues: CASSYSNTYQPQHF.

The J gene is TRBJ1-4, the V gene TRBV6-6, with 7 nucleotides matching TRBD1. Trimming cost V 6 bases and J 8 bases; bases outside gene matches: 12. Germline V gives CDR1 MNHNY, CDR2 SVGAGI (reference sequence). The CDR3 covers 15 residues. CDR3 region: CASRNTGAGGEKLFF. CDR3 bases: TGTGCCAGCAGGAACACAGGGGCAGGAGGGGAAAAACTGTTTTTT.

This clone was recorded a few times. The gene calls are TRBV7-9 and TRBJ1-4; 8 nucleotides line up with TRBD1. J was trimmed by 8 bases and V by 2 bases; bases with no gene match: 7. Germline loops: CDR1 SEHNR, CDR2 FQNEAQ (reference sequence). The CDR3 spans 15 residues. The CDR3: CASSLRTGFGEKLFF. The CDR3 DNA follows: TGTGCCAGCAGCTTAAGGACAGGGTTTGGGGAAAAACTGTTTTTT.

The sample holds a few counts of this clone. The chain links TRBV2 to TRBJ2-7; 11 bases map to TRBD1. Per the germline V gene, CDR1 is SNHLY and CDR2 is FYNNEI. Losses at the gene ends were 8 bases for V and 5 bases for J; bases not matched to a gene: 14. This CDR3 has 16 amino acids. DNA of the CDR3: TGTGCCAGCGACACCCCCGCCAGGACAGGGGGCCACGAGCAGTACTTC. Protein: CASDTPARTGGHEQYF.

The V gene is TRBV28, the J gene TRBJ1-2, with D tentatively TRBD1 (5 bases). Trimming removed 7 bases at V and 1 base at J, with 16 bases between. The CDR3 runs 15 residues. The germline gives CDR1 MDHEN, CDR2 SYDVKM. The CDR3 bases are TGTGCCAGCACGTACCCGACGGGGGGTAACTATGGCTACACCTTC. Translation: CASTYPTGGNYGYTF.

This clone was seen more than once but under ten times. This sequence joins TRBV25-1 and TRBJ2-6; D is uncertain. V was pared by 3 bases and J by 0 bases, with 3 bases between. CDR3 length: 14 residues. CDR1 and CDR2 (germline): MGHDK, SYGVNS. CDR3 coding DNA: TGTGCCAGCAGTGACCACTCTGGGGCCAACGTCCTGACTTTC. Translation gives CASSDHSGANVLTF.

This clone came up a few times. This chain joins TRBV4-2 and TRBJ1-2; TRBD1 matches at 9 bases. In germline, CDR1 is LGHNA, CDR2 YNFKEQ. Trimming removed 0 bases from V and 2 bases from J; junction bases left unmatched: 10. This CDR3 is built from 18 residues. CDR3 coding DNA: TGTGCCAGCAGCCAAGATTGGGGACAGGGAAAATACAACTATGGCTACACCTTC. The encoded protein is CASSQDWGQGKYNYGYTF.

This clone was detected a few times. CDR3 residues: CATSRGLDRTQETQYF. In DNA, the CDR3 is TGTGCCACCAGCAGAGGTCTGGACAGGACCCAAGAGACCCAGTACTTC. The rearrangement uses TRBV15 and TRBJ2-5, with 7 bases aligning to TRBD1. Germline loops: CDR1 LNHNV, CDR2 YYDKDF (reference sequence). CDR3 length: 16 amino acids. The junction had 6 bases not matched to a gene; V was cut back by 1 base and J by 1 base. The entire variable domain, with the rest obtained from reference TRBV15 and TRBJ2-5, is as follows: DAMVIQNPRYQVTQFGKPVTLSCSQTLNHNVMYWYQQKSSQAPKLLFHYYDKDFNNEADTPDNFQSRRPNTSFCFLDIRSPGLGDTAMYLCATSRGLDRTQETQYFGPGTRLLVL.

The chain joins TRBV6-6 to TRBJ1-2; D is uncertain. The germline V gene has CDR1 MNHNY and CDR2 SVGAGI (reference sequence). The CDR3 is 13 amino acids. Between the trimmed V and J ends, which lost 3 bases and 5 bases, there was a span of 10 bases. The CDR3, as DNA: TGTGCCAGCAGTTATGGGCAGCTATATGGCTACACCTTC. Protein sequence: CASSYGQLYGYTF.

This chain uses TRBV9 with TRBJ2-2; D uncertain. The V gene lost 0 bases and the J gene lost 6 bases, with 12 bases spanning the gap. The CDR3 runs 15 residues. Germline values: CDR1 SGDLS, CDR2 YYNGEE. CDR3: CASSVGRLVPGELFF. The CDR3 DNA reads as TGTGCCAGCAGCGTAGGGAGACTGGTCCCCGGGGAGCTGTTTTTT.

The rearrangement uses TRBV29-1 and TRBJ2-3; D uncertain. CDR1 SQVTM and CDR2 ANQGSEA come from the germline V gene. The CDR3 is 13 residues long. V was trimmed by 8 bases and J by 7 bases, leaving 19 bases between them. This CDR3 reads CSPLVGEDNTQYF. The CDR3 DNA is TGCAGCCCCTTGGTCGGCGAGGATAATACGCAGTATTTT.

This clone has only a few counts. The rearrangement uses TRBV4-2 and TRBJ2-5, with 11 bases matching TRBD1. The CDR3 length is 16 residues. The junction had 2 bases not matched to a gene; V was cut back by 1 base and J by 1 base. CDR1 and CDR2 (germline): LGHNA, YNFKEQ. This CDR3 is CASSQAGTGGQETQYF. CDR3 DNA: TGTGCCAGCAGCCAAGCCGGGACAGGGGGCCAAGAGACCCAGTACTTC.

The chain has TRBV5-1 and TRBJ1-1, with D uncertain. The V and J ends lost 0 bases and 0 bases respectively, with 9 bases between them. The CDR3 loop spans 15 amino acids. The germline V gene encodes CDR1 SGHRS and CDR2 YFSETQ. The CDR3 bases are TGCGCCAGCAGCTTGGTTCCGGAGATGAACACTGAAGCTTTCTTT. This encodes CASSLVPEMNTEAFF.

The chain is built from TRBV4-3 and TRBJ2-5; 9 bases align to TRBD1. This CDR3 is built from 18 residues. V dropped 0 bases and J dropped 4; count of bases not matched to a gene: 12. Germline V gene data show CDR1 as LGHNA and CDR2 as YSLEER. The CDR3 reads CASSQERVGTGLIETQYF. The CDR3 region has the DNA TGCGCCAGCAGCCAAGAAAGGGTCGGGACAGGGTTAATAGAGACCCAGTACTTC.

The chain is built from TRBV5-4 and TRBJ1-2, with TRBD1 as a possible D gene (5 bases). The CDR3 is 15 amino acids. Germline CDR1 SGHNT, CDR2 YYREEE (reference sequence). Trimming removed 0 bases from V and 4 bases from J, with 13 bases in between. The DNA for the CDR3 is TGTGCCAGCAGCTTGGGTTCAGGGTTAGGCTATGGCTACACCTTC. Its protein product is CASSLGSGLGYGYTF.

This clone was detected only a few times. The chain combines TRBV9 with TRBJ2-1; 8 bases fit TRBD2. This CDR3 region has 15 residues. Trimming cost V 3 bases and J 2 bases; bases outside gene matches: 4. Per germline, CDR1 SGDLS and CDR2 YYNGEE. Written as DNA, the CDR3 is TGTGCCAGCAGCGCGCGGGGGGTAACCTACAATGAGCAGTTCTTC. Translating gives CASSARGVTYNEQFF.